The entry below gives a single TCR beta chain sequence along with its context. The record originates from a study of blood T cell repertoires in COVID-19. Whole-study context: Some COVID-19 samples were acute and others convalescent; all came from the United States, Italy and Spain. In each case, the material was cDNA or gDNA derived from T cells, B-cell-depleted T cells, or PBMCs.

Original processing notes: Estimated nucleated cell counts came from reference gene primer amplification. The assay was immunoSEQ multiplex PCR, and TCRdb's table has in-frame clones only and misses some. V and J calls and clone size follow that table, whereas D and trimming were derived from the DNA. The table shows roughly 98,000 clones, with roughly 80% occurring only once. V dropped 3 bases and J dropped 7; count of bases not matched to a gene: 8. The CDR3 runs to 14 residues. Germline CDR1 is DFQATT and CDR2 is SNEGSKA (reference sequence). This clonotype originated in a woman in her seventies with active or convalescent COVID-19. The sequencing sample was made of peripheral blood. The chain uses TRBV20-1 and TRBJ1-2; 10 positions match TRBD1. The CDR3 spells CSASERDRGIGYTF. The DNA for the CDR3 is TGCAGTGCTAGTGAGAGGGACAGGGGAATTGGCTACACCTTC.